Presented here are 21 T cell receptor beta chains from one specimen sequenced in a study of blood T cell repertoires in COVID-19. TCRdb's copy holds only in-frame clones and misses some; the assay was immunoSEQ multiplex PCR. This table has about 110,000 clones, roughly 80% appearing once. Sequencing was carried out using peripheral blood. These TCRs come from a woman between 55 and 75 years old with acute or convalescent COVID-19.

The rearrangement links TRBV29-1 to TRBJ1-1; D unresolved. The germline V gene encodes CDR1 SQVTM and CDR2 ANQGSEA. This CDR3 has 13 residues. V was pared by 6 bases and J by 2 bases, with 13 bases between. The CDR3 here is CSVGVMSNTEAFF. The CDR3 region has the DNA TGCAGCGTCGGGGTTATGTCTAACACTGAAGCTTTCTTT.

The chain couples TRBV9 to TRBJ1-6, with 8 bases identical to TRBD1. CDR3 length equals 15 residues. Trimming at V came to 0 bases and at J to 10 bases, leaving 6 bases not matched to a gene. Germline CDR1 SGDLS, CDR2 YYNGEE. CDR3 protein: CASSVATGGLSPLHF. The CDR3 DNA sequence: TGTGCCAGCAGCGTAGCTACAGGGGGACTCTCACCCCTCCACTTT.

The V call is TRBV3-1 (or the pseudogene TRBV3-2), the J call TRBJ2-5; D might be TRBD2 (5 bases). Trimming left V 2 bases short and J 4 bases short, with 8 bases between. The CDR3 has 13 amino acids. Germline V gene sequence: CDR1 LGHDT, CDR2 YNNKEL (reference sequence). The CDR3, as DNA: TGTGCCAGCAGCCAATTGACTATAGAGACCCAGTACTTC. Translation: CASSQLTIETQYF.

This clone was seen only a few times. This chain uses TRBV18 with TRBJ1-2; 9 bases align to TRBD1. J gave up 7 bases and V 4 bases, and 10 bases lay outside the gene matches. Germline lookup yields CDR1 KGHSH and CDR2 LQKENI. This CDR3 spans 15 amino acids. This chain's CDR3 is CASSRTTGGEFGYTF. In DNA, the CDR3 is TGTGCCAGCTCACGTACTACAGGGGGCGAATTTGGCTACACCTTC.

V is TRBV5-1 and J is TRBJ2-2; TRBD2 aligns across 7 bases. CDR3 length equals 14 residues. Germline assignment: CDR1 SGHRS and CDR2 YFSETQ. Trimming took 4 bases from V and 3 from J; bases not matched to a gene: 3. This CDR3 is CASSPGGDTGELFF. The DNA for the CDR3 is TGCGCCAGCAGCCCTGGGGGGGACACCGGGGAGCTGTTTTTT.

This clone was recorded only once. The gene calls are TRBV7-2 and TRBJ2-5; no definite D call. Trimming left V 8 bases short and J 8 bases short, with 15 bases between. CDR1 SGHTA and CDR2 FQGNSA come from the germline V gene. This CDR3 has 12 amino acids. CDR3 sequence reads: CASSRGGKTQYF. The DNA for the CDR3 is TGTGCCAGCTCTCGTGGCGGAAAAACCCAGTACTTC.

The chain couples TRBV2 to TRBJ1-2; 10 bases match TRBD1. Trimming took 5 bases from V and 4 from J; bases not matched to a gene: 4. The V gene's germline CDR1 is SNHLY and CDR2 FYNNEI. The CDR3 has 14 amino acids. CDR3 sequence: CASSWTGGGYGYTF. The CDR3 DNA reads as TGTGCCAGCAGTTGGACAGGGGGGGGCTATGGCTACACCTTC.

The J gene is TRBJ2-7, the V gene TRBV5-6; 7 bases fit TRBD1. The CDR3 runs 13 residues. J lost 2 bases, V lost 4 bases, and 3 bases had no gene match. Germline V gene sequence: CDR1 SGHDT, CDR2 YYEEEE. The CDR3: CASSPGTAYEQYF. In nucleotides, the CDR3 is TGTGCCAGCAGCCCCGGGACAGCCTACGAGCAGTACTTC.

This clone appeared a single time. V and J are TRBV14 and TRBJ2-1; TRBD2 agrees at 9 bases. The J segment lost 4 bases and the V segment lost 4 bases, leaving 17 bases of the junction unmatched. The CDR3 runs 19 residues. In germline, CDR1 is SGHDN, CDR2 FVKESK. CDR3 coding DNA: TGTGCCAGCAGCCCAAACTCAGGGATGGCGGGAGGGCCTTACAATGAGCAGTTCTTC. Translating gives CASSPNSGMAGGPYNEQFF.

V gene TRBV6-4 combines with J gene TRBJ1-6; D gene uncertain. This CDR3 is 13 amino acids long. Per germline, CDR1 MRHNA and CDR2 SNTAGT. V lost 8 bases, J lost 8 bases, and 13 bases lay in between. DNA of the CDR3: TGTGCCAGCTCCGAGGGTCCAGATTCACCCCTCCACTTT. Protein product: CASSEGPDSPLHF.

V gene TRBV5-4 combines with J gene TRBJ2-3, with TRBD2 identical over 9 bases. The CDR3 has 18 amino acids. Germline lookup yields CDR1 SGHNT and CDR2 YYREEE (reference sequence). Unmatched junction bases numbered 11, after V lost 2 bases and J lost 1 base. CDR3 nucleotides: TGTGCCAGCAGCTTCGGCGGGGGGGCGGTATTGGGCACAGATACGCAGTATTTT. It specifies CASSFGGGAVLGTDTQYF.

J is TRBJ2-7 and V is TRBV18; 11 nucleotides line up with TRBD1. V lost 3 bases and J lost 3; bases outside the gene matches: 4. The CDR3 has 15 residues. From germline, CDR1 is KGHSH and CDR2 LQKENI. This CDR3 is CASSPGTGGDYEQYF. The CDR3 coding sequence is TGTGCCAGCTCACCCGGGACAGGGGGGGACTACGAGCAGTACTTC.

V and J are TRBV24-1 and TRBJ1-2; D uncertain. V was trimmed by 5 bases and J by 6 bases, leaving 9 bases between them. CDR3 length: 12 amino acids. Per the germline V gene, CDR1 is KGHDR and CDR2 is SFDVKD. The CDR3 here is CATSGGSHGYTF. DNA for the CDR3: TGTGCCACCAGTGGAGGCAGTCATGGCTACACCTTC.

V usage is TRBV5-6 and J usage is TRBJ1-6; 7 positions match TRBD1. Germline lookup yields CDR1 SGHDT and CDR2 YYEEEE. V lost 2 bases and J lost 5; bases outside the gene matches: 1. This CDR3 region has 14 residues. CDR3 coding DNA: TGTGCCAGCAGCTTTGGGACAGATAATTCACCCCTCCACTTT. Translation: CASSFGTDNSPLHF.

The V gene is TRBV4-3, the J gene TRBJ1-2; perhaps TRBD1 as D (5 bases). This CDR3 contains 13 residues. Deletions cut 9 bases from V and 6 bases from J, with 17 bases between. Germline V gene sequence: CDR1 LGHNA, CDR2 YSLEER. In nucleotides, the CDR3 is TGCGCCAGTTCCGACAGCGATGGAAATGGCTACACCTTC. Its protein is CASSDSDGNGYTF.

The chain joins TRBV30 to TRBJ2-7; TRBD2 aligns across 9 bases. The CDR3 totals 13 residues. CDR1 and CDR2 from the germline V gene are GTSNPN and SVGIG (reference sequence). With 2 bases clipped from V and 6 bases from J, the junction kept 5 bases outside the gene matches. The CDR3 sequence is CAWSSGRFFEQYF. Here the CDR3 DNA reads TGTGCCTGGAGTAGCGGGAGGTTCTTCGAGCAGTACTTC.

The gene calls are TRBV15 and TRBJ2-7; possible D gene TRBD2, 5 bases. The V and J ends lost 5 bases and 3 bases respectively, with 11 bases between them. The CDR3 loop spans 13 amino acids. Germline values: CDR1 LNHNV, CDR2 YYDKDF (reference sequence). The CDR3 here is CATSSRGLYEQYF. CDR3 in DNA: TGTGCCACCAGCTCCAGAGGGCTCTACGAGCAGTACTTC.

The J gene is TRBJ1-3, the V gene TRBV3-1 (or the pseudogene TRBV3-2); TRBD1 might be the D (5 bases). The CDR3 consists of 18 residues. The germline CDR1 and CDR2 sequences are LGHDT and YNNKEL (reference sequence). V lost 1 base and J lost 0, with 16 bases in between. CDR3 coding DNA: TGTGCCAGCAGCCAAGCGTTCCTTGGGAGGGGCTCTGGAAACACCATATATTTT. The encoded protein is CASSQAFLGRGSGNTIYF.

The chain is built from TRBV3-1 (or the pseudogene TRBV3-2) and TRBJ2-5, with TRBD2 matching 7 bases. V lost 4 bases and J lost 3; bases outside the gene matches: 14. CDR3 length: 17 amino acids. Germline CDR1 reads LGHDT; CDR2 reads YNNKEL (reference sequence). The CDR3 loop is CASSRELLARGEETQYF. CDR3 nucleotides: TGTGCCAGCAGCCGGGAACTACTAGCGCGTGGGGAAGAGACCCAGTACTTC.

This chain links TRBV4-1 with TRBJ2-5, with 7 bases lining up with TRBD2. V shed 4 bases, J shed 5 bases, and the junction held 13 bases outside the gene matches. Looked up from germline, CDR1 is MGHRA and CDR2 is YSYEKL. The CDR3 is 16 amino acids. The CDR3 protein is CASSPSRGGFGETQYF. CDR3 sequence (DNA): TGCGCCAGCAGCCCCAGTCGCGGGGGTTTCGGTGAGACCCAGTACTTC.

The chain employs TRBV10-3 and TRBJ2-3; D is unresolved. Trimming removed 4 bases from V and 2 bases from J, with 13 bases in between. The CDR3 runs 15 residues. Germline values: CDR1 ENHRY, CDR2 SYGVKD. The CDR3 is CAISGRTTSTDTQYF. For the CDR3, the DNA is TGTGCCATCAGTGGTAGAACTACCTCCACAGATACGCAGTATTTT.